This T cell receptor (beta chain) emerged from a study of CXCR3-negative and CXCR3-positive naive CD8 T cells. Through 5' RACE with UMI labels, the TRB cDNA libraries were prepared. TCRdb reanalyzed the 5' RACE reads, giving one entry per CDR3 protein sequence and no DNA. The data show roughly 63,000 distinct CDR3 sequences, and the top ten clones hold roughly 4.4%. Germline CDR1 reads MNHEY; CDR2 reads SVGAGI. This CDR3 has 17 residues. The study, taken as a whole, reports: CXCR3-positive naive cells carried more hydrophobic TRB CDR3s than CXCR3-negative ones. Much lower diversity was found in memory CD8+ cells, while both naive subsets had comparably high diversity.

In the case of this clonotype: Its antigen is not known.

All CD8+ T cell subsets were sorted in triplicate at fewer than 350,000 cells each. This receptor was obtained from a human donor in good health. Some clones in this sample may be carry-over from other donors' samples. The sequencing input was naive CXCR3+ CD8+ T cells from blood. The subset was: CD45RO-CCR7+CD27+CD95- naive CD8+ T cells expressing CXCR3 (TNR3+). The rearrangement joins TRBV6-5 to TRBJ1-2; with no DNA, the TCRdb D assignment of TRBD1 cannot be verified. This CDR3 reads CASSYNYRDGRNYGYTF.